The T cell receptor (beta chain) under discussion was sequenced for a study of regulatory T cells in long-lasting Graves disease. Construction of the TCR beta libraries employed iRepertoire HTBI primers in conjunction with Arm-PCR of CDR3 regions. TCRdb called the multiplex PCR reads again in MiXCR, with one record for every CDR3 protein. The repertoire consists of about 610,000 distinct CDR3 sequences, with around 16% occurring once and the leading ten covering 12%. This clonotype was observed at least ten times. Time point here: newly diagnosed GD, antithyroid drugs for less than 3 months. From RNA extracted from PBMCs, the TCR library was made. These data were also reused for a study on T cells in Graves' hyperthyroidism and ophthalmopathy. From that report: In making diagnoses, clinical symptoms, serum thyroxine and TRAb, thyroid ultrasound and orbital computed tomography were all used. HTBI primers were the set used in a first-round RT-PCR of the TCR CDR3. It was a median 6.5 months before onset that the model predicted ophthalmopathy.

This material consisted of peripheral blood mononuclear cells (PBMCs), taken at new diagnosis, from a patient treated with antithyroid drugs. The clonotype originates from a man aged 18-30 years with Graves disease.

Here the CDR3 DNA reads TGTGCCAGCAGCCAAATGATTGACACCACAGAGACTGAAGCTTTCTTT. Amino acids: CASSQMIDTTETEAFF. V usage is TRBV3-1 and J usage is TRBJ1-1; D unresolved. The CDR3 is 16 amino acids. Per the germline V gene, CDR1 is LGHDT and CDR2 is YNNKEL (reference sequence). V lost 2 bases and J lost 5, with 18 bases in between.